This T cell receptor (beta chain) originates from a study of identical twins. This clonotype was observed a few times. TCRdb recomputed calls from the 5' RACE reads with MiXCR, one row per CDR3 protein. The profile shows around 690,000 distinct CDR3 sequences, about 20% of them singletons. Germline CDR1 DFQATT, CDR2 SNEGSKA (reference sequence). This CDR3 spans 15 amino acids. Unmatched junction bases numbered 10, after V lost 0 bases and J lost 8 bases. These data also featured in a second study, about T cells expressing NK-cell markers. That source adds: Seven of the eight sequenced donors were HCMV-seropositive; one was seronegative. Of the CD8+ T cells in more than five donors, about 1.0-7.0% belonged to dominant NKG2C+ clonotypes.

This sequence was found in a woman aged 18-35 years in good health. Source material: PBMCs. The chain links TRBV20-1 to TRBJ2-1; TRBD2 matches 7 bases. The CDR3 here is CSARDRGGRSDEQFF. For the CDR3, the DNA is TGCAGTGCTAGAGACCGGGGCGGGAGATCGGATGAGCAGTTCTTC.